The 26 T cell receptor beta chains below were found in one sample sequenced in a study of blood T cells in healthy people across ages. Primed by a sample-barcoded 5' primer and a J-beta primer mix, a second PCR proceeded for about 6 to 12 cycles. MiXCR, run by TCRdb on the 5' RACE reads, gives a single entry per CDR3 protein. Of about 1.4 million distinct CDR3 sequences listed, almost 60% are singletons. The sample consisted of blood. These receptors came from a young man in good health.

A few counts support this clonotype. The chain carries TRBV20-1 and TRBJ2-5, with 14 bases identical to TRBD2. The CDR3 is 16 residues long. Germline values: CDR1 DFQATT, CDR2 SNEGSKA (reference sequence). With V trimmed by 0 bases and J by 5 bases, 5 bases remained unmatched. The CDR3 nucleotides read TGCAGTGCTAGAGATCGGGGGACTAGCGGGAGTGAGACCCAGTACTTC. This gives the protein CSARDRGTSGSETQYF.

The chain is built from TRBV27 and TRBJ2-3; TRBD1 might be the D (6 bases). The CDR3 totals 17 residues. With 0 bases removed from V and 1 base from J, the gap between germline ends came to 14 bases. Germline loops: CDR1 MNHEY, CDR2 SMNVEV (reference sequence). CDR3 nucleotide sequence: TGTGCCAGCAGTTTATCGGTTGGGGGCATTGGCACAGATACGCAGTATTTT. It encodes CASSLSVGGIGTDTQYF.

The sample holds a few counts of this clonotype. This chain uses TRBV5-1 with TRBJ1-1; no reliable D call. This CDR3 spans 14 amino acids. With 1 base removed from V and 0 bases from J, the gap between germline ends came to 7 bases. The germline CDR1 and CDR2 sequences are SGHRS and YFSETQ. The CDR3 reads CASSLLSMNTEAFF. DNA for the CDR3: TGCGCCAGCAGCTTGCTTTCCATGAACACTGAAGCTTTCTTT.

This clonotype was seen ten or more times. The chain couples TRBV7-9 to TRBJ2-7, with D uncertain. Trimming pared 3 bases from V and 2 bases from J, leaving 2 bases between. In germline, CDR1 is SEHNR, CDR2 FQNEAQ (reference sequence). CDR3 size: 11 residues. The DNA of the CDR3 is TGTGCCAGCAGCTTCACCTACGAGCAGTACTTC. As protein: CASSFTYEQYF.

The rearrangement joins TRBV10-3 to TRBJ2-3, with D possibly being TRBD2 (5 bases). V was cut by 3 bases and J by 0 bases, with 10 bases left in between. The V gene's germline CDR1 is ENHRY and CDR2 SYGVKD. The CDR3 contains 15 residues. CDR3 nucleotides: TGTGCCATCAGTGAACGAGCGGCTAGCACAGATACGCAGTATTTT. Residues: CAISERAASTDTQYF.

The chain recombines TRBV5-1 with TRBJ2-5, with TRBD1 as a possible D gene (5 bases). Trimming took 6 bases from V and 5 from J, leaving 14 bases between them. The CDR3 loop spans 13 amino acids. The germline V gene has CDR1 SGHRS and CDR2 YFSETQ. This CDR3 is CASTKAGAETQYF. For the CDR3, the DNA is TGCGCCAGCACAAAGGCTGGGGCGGAGACCCAGTACTTC.

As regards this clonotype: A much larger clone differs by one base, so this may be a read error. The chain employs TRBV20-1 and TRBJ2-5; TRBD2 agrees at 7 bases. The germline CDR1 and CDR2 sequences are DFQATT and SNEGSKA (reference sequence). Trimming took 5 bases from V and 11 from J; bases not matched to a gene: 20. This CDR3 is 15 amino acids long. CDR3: CSASQRKGLVNEQYF. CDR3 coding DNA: TGCAGTGCTTCACAACGAAAAGGACTAGTTAATGAGCAGTACTTC.

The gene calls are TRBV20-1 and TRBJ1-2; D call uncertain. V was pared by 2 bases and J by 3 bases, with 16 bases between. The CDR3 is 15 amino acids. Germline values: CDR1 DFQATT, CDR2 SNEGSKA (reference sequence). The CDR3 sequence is CSARPSFQVHYGYTF. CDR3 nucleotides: TGCAGTGCTAGACCTTCGTTTCAGGTTCACTATGGCTACACCTTC.

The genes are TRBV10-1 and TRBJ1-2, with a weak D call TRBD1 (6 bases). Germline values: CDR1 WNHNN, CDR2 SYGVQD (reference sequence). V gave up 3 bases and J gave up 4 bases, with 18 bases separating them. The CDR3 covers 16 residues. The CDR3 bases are TGCGCCAGCAGTGACTCGACAGGACACGGGGGCTATGGCTACACCTTC. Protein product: CASSDSTGHGGYGYTF.

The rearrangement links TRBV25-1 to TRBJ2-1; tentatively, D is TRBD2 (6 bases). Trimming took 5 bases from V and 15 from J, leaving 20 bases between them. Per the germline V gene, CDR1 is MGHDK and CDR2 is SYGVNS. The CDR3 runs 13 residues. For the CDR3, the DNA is TGTGCCAGCAGTCAAGATTGGGGACTTGGGATGTTCTTC. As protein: CASSQDWGLGMFF. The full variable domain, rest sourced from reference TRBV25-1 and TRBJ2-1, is EADIYQTPRYLVIGTGKKITLECSQTMGHDKMYWYQQDPGMELHLIHYSYGVNSTEKGDLSSESTVSRIRTEHFPLTLESARPSHTSQYLCASSQDWGLGMFFGPGTRLTVL.

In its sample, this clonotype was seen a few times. The CDR3 is CASSPPADGQNTEAFF. The CDR3, as DNA: TGCGCCAGCAGCCCTCCCGCAGACGGACAGAACACTGAAGCTTTCTTT. This chain links TRBV5-1 with TRBJ1-1; maybe TRBD1 (5 bases). The length of the CDR3 is 16 residues. V lost 4 bases, J lost 1 base, and 17 bases lay in between. Germline CDR1 SGHRS, CDR2 YFSETQ. The complete variable domain, with remaining parts taken from reference TRBV5-1 and TRBJ1-1, reads KAGVTQTPRYLIKTRGQQVTLSCSPISGHRSVSWYQQTPGQGLQFLFEYFSETQRNKGNFPGRFSGRQFSNSRSEMNVSTLELGDSALYLCASSPPADGQNTEAFFGQGTRLTVV.

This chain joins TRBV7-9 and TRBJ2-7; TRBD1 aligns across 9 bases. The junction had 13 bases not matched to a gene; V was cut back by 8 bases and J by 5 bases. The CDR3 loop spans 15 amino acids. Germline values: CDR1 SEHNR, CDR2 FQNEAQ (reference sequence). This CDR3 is CASLPTDRGENEQYF. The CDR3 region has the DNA TGTGCCAGCCTCCCGACGGACAGGGGAGAGAACGAGCAGTACTTC.

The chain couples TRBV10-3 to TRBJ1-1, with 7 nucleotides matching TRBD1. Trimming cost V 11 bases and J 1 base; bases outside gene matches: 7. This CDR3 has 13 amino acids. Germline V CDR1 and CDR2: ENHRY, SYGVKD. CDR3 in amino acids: CAVSRGKNTEAFF. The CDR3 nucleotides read TGTGCCGTGAGCAGGGGGAAGAACACTGAAGCTTTCTTT.

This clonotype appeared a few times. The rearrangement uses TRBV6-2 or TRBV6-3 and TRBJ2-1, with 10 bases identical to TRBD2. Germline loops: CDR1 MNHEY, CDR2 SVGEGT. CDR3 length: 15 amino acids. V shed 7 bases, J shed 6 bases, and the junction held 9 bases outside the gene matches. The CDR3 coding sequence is TGTGCCAGCACCCAAGCGGGGGGGCATCCCAATGAGCAGTTCTTC. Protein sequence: CASTQAGGHPNEQFF.

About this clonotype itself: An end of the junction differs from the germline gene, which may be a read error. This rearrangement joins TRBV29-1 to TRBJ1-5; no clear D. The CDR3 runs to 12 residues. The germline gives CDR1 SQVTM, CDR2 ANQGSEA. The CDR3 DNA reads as TGCAGCGTAGAGGACGGCAATCAGCGCCAGCATTTT. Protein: CSVEDGNQRQHF.

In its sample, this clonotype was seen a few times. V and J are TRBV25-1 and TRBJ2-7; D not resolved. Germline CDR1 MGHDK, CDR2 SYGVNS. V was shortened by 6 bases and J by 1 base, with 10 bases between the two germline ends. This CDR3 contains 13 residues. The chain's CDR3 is CASRSTVSYEQYF. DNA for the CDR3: TGTGCCAGCAGATCCACAGTTTCCTACGAGCAGTACTTC.

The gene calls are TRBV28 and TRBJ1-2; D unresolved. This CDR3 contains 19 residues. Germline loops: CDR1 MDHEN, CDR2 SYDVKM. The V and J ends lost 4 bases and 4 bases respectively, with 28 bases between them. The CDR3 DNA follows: TGTGCCAGCAGTTCTAGCGGGAGTAAGAATGAGCAGTTGGGCTATGGCTACACCTTC. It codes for CASSSSGSKNEQLGYGYTF.

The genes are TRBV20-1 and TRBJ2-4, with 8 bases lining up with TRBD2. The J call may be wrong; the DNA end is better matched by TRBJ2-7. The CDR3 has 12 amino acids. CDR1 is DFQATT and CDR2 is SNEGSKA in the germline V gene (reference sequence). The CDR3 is CSAETSVREQYF. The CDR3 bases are TGCAGTGCCGAGACTAGCGTCCGCGAGCAGTACTTC.

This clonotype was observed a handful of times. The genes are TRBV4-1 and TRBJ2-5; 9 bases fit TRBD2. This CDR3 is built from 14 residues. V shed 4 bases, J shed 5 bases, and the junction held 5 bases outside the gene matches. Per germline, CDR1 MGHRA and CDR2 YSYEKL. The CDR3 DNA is TGCGCCAGCAGCCCGGTAGCGGGGGTGGAGACCCAGTACTTC. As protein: CASSPVAGVETQYF.

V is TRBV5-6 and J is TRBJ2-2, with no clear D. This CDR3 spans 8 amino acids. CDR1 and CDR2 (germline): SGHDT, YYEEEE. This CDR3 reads CRRGELFF. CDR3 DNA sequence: TGTAGGCGGGGGGAGCTGTTTTTT.

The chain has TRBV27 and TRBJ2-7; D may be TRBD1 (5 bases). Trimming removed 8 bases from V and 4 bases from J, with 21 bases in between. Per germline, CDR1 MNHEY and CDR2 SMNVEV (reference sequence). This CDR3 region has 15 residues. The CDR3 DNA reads TGTGCCAGCGGCTCAGGGTCCTTGGCCATATACGAGCAGTACTTC. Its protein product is CASGSGSLAIYEQYF.

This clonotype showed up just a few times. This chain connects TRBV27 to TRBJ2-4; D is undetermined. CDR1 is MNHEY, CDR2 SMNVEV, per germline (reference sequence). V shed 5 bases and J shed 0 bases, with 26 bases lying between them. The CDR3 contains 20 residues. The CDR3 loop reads CASSPLYAYGRVLAKNIQYF. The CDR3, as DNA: TGTGCCAGCAGTCCGCTATACGCCTACGGCAGAGTGCTAGCCAAAAACATTCAGTACTTC.

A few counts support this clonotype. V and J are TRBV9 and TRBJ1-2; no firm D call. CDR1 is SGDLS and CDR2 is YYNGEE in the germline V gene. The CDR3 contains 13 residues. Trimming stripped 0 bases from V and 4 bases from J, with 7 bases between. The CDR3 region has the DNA TGTGCCAGCAGCGTAGAAGGGATCTATGGCTACACCTTC. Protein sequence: CASSVEGIYGYTF.

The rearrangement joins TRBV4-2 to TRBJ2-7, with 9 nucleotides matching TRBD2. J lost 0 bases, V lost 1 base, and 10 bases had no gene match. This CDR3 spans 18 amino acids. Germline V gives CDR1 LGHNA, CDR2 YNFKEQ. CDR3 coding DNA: TGTGCCAGCAGCCAAGTCGCTAGCGGGATAACTTACTCCTACGAGCAGTACTTC. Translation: CASSQVASGITYSYEQYF.

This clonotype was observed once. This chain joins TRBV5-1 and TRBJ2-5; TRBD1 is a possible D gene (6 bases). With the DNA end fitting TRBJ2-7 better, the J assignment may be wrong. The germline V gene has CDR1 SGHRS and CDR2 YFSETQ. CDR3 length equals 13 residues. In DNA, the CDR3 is TGCGCCAGCAGCTTGGACTGGGACACCGAGCAGTACTTC. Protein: CASSLDWDTEQYF.

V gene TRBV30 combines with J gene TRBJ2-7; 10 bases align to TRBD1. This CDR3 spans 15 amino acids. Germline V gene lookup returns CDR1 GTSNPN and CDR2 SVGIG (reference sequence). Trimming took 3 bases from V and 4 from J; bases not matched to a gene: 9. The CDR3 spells CAWSQRGQGKYEQYF. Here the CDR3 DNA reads TGTGCCTGGAGCCAAAGGGGACAGGGGAAATACGAGCAGTACTTC.